The rows below give T cell receptor beta chains drawn from one sample of a study of radiation and T cells in renal cell carcinoma. Measured with immunoSEQ multiplex PCR; TCRdb has only the in-frame clones, and not every one. The sample records some 15,000 clones, about 58% being singletons. The sequencing used tumor tissue, collected from a patient whose treatment was nephrectomy without radiotherapy. Source of these receptors: a man in his forties with renal cell carcinoma. Both conserved end residues are part of each CDR3. The order of the fields is V gene, J gene, clone size, D gene, CDR3 protein, CDR3 DNA. A D gene is named only where the DNA matches it firmly. Only some rows state a clone size, as once, few, many or a class for expanded clones.

v_call: TRBV30
j_call: TRBJ1-3
clone_size: few
d_call: -
cdr3_aa: CAWTRGNTIYF
cdr3_nt: TGTGCCTGGACACGCGGAAACACCATATATTTT

v_call: TRBV2
j_call: TRBJ1-2
clone_size: -
d_call: TRBD1
cdr3_aa: CASSDNRGYGYTF
cdr3_nt: TGTGCCAGCAGTGATAACAGGGGCTATGGCTACACCTTC

v_call: TRBV27
j_call: TRBJ2-6
clone_size: few
d_call: -
cdr3_aa: CASSLFGATSGANVLTF
cdr3_nt: TGTGCCAGCAGTTTATTTGGCGCCACCTCTGGGGCCAACGTCCTGACTTTC

v_call: TRBV7-2
j_call: TRBJ2-1
clone_size: -
d_call: -
cdr3_aa: CASSPGGANYNEQFF
cdr3_nt: TGTGCCAGCAGCCCTGGGGGGGCGAACTACAATGAGCAGTTCTTC

v_call: TRBV6-1
j_call: TRBJ2-1
clone_size: -
d_call: -
cdr3_aa: CAANKESPNEQFF
cdr3_nt: TGTGCCGCAAATAAAGAGAGCCCCAATGAGCAGTTCTTC

v_call: TRBV7-9
j_call: TRBJ1-1
clone_size: medium-sized
d_call: -
cdr3_aa: CASSFGRGKVADTEAFF
cdr3_nt: TGTGCCAGCAGCTTTGGTAGGGGAAAGGTAGCGGACACTGAAGCTTTCTTT

v_call: TRBV19
j_call: TRBJ2-6
clone_size: few
d_call: -
cdr3_aa: CASSIDQGGGSGANVLTF
cdr3_nt: TGTGCCAGTAGTATAGATCAAGGAGGGGGCTCCGGGGCCAACGTCCTGACTTTC

v_call: TRBV6-6
j_call: TRBJ1-2
clone_size: -
d_call: -
cdr3_aa: CASSYSRTGYTF
cdr3_nt: TGTGCCAGCAGTTACTCTCGGACTGGCTACACCTTC

v_call: TRBV5-1
j_call: TRBJ2-3
clone_size: few
d_call: -
cdr3_aa: CASSLGLRGSTDTQYF
cdr3_nt: TGCGCCAGCAGCTTGGGATTGAGGGGAAGCACAGATACGCAGTATTTT

v_call: TRBV11-3
j_call: TRBJ1-1
clone_size: -
d_call: -
cdr3_aa: CASSLSGGNTEAFF
cdr3_nt: TGTGCCAGCAGCTTATCGGGAGGGAACACTGAAGCTTTCTTT

v_call: TRBV19
j_call: TRBJ1-6
clone_size: -
d_call: -
cdr3_aa: CASSQGYNSPLHF
cdr3_nt: TGTGCCAGTAGCCAGGGATATAATTCACCCCTCCACTTT

v_call: TRBV6-5
j_call: TRBJ1-1
clone_size: -
d_call: -
cdr3_aa: CATGVGLMNTEAFF
cdr3_nt: TGTGCCACCGGAGTGGGCCTCATGAACACTGAAGCTTTCTTT

v_call: TRBV6-5
j_call: TRBJ1-2
clone_size: -
d_call: -
cdr3_aa: CASSTGNVHYGYTF
cdr3_nt: TGTGCCAGCAGTACAGGGAATGTTCACTATGGCTACACCTTC

v_call: TRBV7-9
j_call: TRBJ2-7
clone_size: once
d_call: -
cdr3_aa: CASSTDGRYEQYF
cdr3_nt: TGTGCCAGCAGCACCGACGGACGCTACGAGCAGTACTTC

v_call: TRBV6-6
j_call: TRBJ2-7
clone_size: -
d_call: -
cdr3_aa: CASSHSTAAYEQYF
cdr3_nt: TGTGCCAGCAGTCATTCGACAGCCGCCTACGAGCAGTACTTC

v_call: TRBV4-3
j_call: TRBJ2-3
clone_size: -
d_call: TRBD1
cdr3_aa: CASSQDALAGTGYTDTQYF
cdr3_nt: TGCGCCAGCAGCCAAGATGCCTTGGCCGGGACAGGTTACACAGATACGCAGTATTTT

v_call: TRBV7-2
j_call: TRBJ2-7
clone_size: -
d_call: TRBD1
cdr3_aa: CASSLGRGQGIYEQYF
cdr3_nt: TGTGCCAGCAGCTTAGGGCGGGGACAGGGGATCTACGAGCAGTACTTC

v_call: TRBV6-1
j_call: TRBJ1-1
clone_size: few
d_call: -
cdr3_aa: CASSEVRNEAFF
cdr3_nt: TGTGCCAGCAGTGAGGTCAGGAATGAAGCTTTCTTT

v_call: TRBV14
j_call: TRBJ1-4
clone_size: few
d_call: TRBD1
cdr3_aa: CASSQPGQPNEKLFF
cdr3_nt: TGTGCCAGCAGTCAACCGGGACAGCCTAATGAAAAACTGTTTTTT

v_call: TRBV7-7
j_call: TRBJ2-5
clone_size: -
d_call: TRBD1
cdr3_aa: CASSRDREETQYF
cdr3_nt: TGTGCCAGCAGCCGTGACAGGGAAGAGACCCAGTACTTC

v_call: TRBV18
j_call: TRBJ2-2
clone_size: -
d_call: -
cdr3_aa: CASSLGETGELFF
cdr3_nt: TGTGCCAGCTCACTAGGGGAAACCGGGGAGCTGTTTTTT

v_call: TRBV27
j_call: TRBJ1-2
clone_size: -
d_call: TRBD1
cdr3_aa: CARLETGEYGYTF
cdr3_nt: TGTGCCAGATTGGAGACAGGGGAGTATGGCTACACCTTC

v_call: TRBV7-2
j_call: TRBJ2-2
clone_size: few
d_call: -
cdr3_aa: CASSLLQRSGELFF
cdr3_nt: TGTGCCAGCAGCTTACTCCAAAGATCAGGGGAGCTGTTTTTT

v_call: TRBV10-3
j_call: TRBJ2-5
clone_size: -
d_call: -
cdr3_aa: CAISESRAGTRGETQYF
cdr3_nt: TGTGCCATCAGTGAGAGCAGGGCGGGGACAAGAGGGGAGACCCAGTACTTC

v_call: TRBV25-1
j_call: TRBJ1-5
clone_size: -
d_call: -
cdr3_aa: CASSFLNQPQHF
cdr3_nt: TGTGCCAGCAGTTTTCTGAATCAGCCCCAGCATTTT

v_call: TRBV4-1
j_call: TRBJ2-6
clone_size: -
d_call: TRBD2
cdr3_aa: CASSQVSSGGTSGANVLTF
cdr3_nt: TGCGCCAGCAGCCAAGTATCCAGCGGGGGCACCTCTGGGGCCAACGTCCTGACTTTC

v_call: TRBV11-2
j_call: TRBJ1-6
clone_size: -
d_call: -
cdr3_aa: CASSLVSTGSPLHF
cdr3_nt: TGTGCCAGCAGCTTAGTTTCTACAGGTTCACCCCTCCACTTT

v_call: TRBV6-4
j_call: TRBJ2-3
clone_size: few
d_call: TRBD2
cdr3_aa: CASSDSTSGGADTQYF
cdr3_nt: TGTGCCAGCAGTGACTCGACTAGCGGGGGGGCAGATACGCAGTATTTT

v_call: TRBV27
j_call: TRBJ1-3
clone_size: -
d_call: -
cdr3_aa: CASSFTGGASGNTIYF
cdr3_nt: TGTGCCAGCAGTTTTACGGGGGGCGCATCTGGAAACACCATATATTTT